The next 32 T cell receptor beta chains were all read from a single sample in a study of OX40 agonist ivuxolimab in advanced cancers. The method behind the library was the immunoSEQ multiplex PCR assay. What TCRdb holds here is the immuneACCESS table cut down to in-frame rearrangements. Part of the clones is not present; checked against another copy, under half of the missing clones reflect an unresolved V gene, and the others are unexplained. Present in this sample are almost 80,000 clones, approximately 80% of which were seen just once. 0.4% to 0.5% of the sample rests with the top ten. The specimen was CD4+ or CD8+ T cells sorted from blood, collected in a trial of the OX40 agonist ivuxolimab. These TCRs come from an adult with an advanced solid tumor such as melanoma, head and neck, liver or kidney cancer.

The chain employs TRBV27 and TRBJ1-1; tentative D call: TRBD1 (5 bases). CDR3 length: 14 amino acids. Germline values: CDR1 MNHEY, CDR2 SMNVEV (reference sequence). V was cut by 4 bases and J by 6 bases, with 15 bases left in between. The DNA of the CDR3 is TGTGCCAGCAGTTGGTACGGGGGAGGCGCTGAAGCTTTCTTT. It translates to CASSWYGGGAEAFF.

The V call is TRBV28, the J call TRBJ2-1; TRBD2 agrees at 8 bases. With V trimmed by 4 bases and J by 9 bases, 11 bases remained unmatched. Germline V gene lookup returns CDR1 MDHEN and CDR2 SYDVKM. There are 15 residues in the CDR3. As DNA, the CDR3 is TGTGCCAGCAGTTCACTAGCGGAAGCGGTGGCTGAGCAGTTCTTC. It yields the protein CASSSLAEAVAEQFF.

The chain links TRBV10-3 to TRBJ2-5; the D is unclear. The germline CDR1 and CDR2 sequences are ENHRY and SYGVKD. The CDR3 runs 12 residues. The V end was cut by 4 bases, the J end by 5 bases, with 8 bases between. The DNA of the CDR3 is TGTGCCATCAGTGCCACTATCGAGACCCAGTACTTC. It specifies CAISATIETQYF.

The chain uses TRBV10-3 and TRBJ1-2; 9 bases are shared with TRBD1. Per the germline V gene, CDR1 is ENHRY and CDR2 is SYGVKD. V shed 6 bases, J shed 8 bases, and the junction held 4 bases outside the gene matches. The CDR3 is 12 amino acids. In DNA, the CDR3 is TGTGCCATCAGGGGGGACAGGGAGGGCTACACCTTC. It codes for CAIRGDREGYTF.

The chain employs TRBV6-6 and TRBJ2-7, with D uncertain. The CDR3 has 13 amino acids. Germline CDR1 reads MNHNY; CDR2 reads SVGAGI (reference sequence). Between the trimmed V and J ends, which lost 4 bases and 1 base, there was a span of 8 bases. CDR3 protein: CASSFTPSYEQYF. CDR3 sequence (DNA): TGTGCCAGCAGTTTCACCCCTTCCTACGAGCAGTACTTC.

The CDR3, as DNA: TGTGCCAGCAGCAAAGCGTTGAGGGAATCTTACTACACTGAAGCTTTCTTT. This gives the protein CASSKALRESYYTEAFF. The chain couples TRBV21-1 to TRBJ1-1. TRBV21-1 is tagged as a pseudogene. The CDR3 sequence is 17 residues long.

The chain uses TRBV4-2 and TRBJ1-1; 10 nucleotides agree with TRBD1. This CDR3 has 15 amino acids. The junction had 7 bases not matched to a gene; V was cut back by 5 bases and J by 4 bases. Per germline, CDR1 LGHNA and CDR2 YNFKEQ. The CDR3 region is CASSLVGTGATEAFF. DNA of the CDR3: TGTGCCAGCAGCTTGGTGGGGACAGGGGCCACTGAAGCTTTCTTT.

The rearrangement joins TRBV9 to TRBJ1-4, with D possibly being TRBD1 (5 bases). In germline, CDR1 is SGDLS, CDR2 YYNGEE. V was trimmed by 4 bases and J by 8 bases, leaving 18 bases between them. There are 15 residues in the CDR3. CDR3 nucleotides: TGTGCCAGCAGCCTCCGTTCCCTCGGGACGGAAAAACTGTTTTTT. Translation: CASSLRSLGTEKLFF.

The chain employs TRBV28 and TRBJ1-4; D might be TRBD1 (6 bases). In germline, CDR1 is MDHEN, CDR2 SYDVKM. This CDR3 region has 11 residues. The DNA for the CDR3 is TGTGCGTGGGGGGGCAATGAAAAACTGTTTTTT. This sequence encodes CAWGGNEKLFF.

V usage is TRBV4-1 and J usage is TRBJ2-1; D may match TRBD1 or TRBD2 (5 bases each). Trimming cost V 0 bases and J 6 bases, with 18 bases left between them. Germline lookup yields CDR1 MGHRA and CDR2 YSYEKL. The CDR3 runs 17 residues. Here the CDR3 reads CASSQEGRRTGGNEQFF. For the CDR3, the DNA is TGCGCCAGCAGCCAAGAGGGGCGAAGGACTGGGGGCAATGAGCAGTTCTTC.

The J gene is TRBJ2-5, the V gene TRBV27; the match to TRBD1 covers 7 bases. This CDR3 has 14 amino acids. Losses at the gene ends were 3 bases for V and 7 bases for J; bases not matched to a gene: 8. Germline V CDR1 and CDR2: MNHEY, SMNVEV (reference sequence). The CDR3 spells CASSFLTGAATQYF. The CDR3 region has the DNA TGTGCCAGCAGTTTCCTTACAGGGGCCGCGACCCAGTACTTC.

This sequence joins TRBV11-2 and TRBJ1-1, with unresolved D. The CDR3 spans 12 residues. Germline V gene sequence: CDR1 SGHAT, CDR2 FQNNGV. Trimming removed 1 base from V and 8 bases from J, with 8 bases in between. The CDR3 DNA follows: TGTGCCAGCAGCTTAGGTGCGATAGAAGCTTTCTTT. Amino acids: CASSLGAIEAFF.

V gene TRBV15 combines with J gene TRBJ1-4, with D maybe TRBD1 (5 bases). V was cut by 3 bases and J by 6 bases, with 14 bases left in between. The CDR3 spans 15 residues. Germline lookup yields CDR1 LNHNV and CDR2 YYDKDF (reference sequence). The chain's CDR3 is CATSRGMTAYEKLFF. In nucleotides, the CDR3 is TGTGCCACCAGCAGGGGGATGACAGCTTATGAAAAACTGTTTTTT.

The chain has TRBV5-5 and TRBJ2-5; possibly TRBD1 or TRBD2 for D (6 bases each). The ends were cut back, 4 bases at V and 5 bases at J, with 24 bases in the middle. This CDR3 is built from 17 residues. Germline assignment: CDR1 SGHKS and CDR2 YYEKEE (reference sequence). The CDR3 nucleotides are TGTGCCAGCAGCCAATTCTTCTCCAGGGGCGCGGGGGAGACCCAGTACTTC. This translates into CASSQFFSRGAGETQYF. The entire variable domain, with the rest obtained from reference TRBV5-5 and TRBJ2-5, is as follows: DAGVTQSPTHLIKTRGQQVTLRCSPISGHKSVSWYQQVLGQGPQFIFQYYEKEERGRGNFPDRFSARQFPNYSSELNVNALLLGDSALYLCASSQFFSRGAGETQYFGPGTRLLVL.

This chain connects TRBV5-4 to TRBJ2-3; 7 nucleotides agree with TRBD2. The CDR3 runs 15 residues. Germline CDR1 is SGHNT and CDR2 is YYREEE (reference sequence). V was pared by 0 bases and J by 3 bases, with 4 bases of the junction left unmatched. For the CDR3, the DNA is TGTGCCAGCAGCTTGGGAGGCGGGGGAACAGATACGCAGTATTTT. As protein: CASSLGGGGTDTQYF.

This chain uses TRBV19 with TRBJ2-2; possibly TRBD1 for D (6 bases). The CDR3 totals 13 residues. Germline-derived CDR1 and CDR2 are LNHDA and SQIVND (reference sequence). V lost 5 bases and J lost 6, with 10 bases in between. CDR3 sequence: CASSAQGAGELFF. Here the CDR3 DNA reads TGTGCCAGTAGTGCACAGGGTGCCGGGGAGCTGTTTTTT. Complete variable domain (other parts from reference TRBV19 and TRBJ2-2): DGGITQSPKYLFRKEGQNVTLSCEQNLNHDAMYWYRQDPGQGLRLIYYSQIVNDFQKGDIAEGYSVSREKKESFPLTVTSAQKNPTAFYLCASSAQGAGELFFGEGSRLTVL.

The chain has TRBV7-9 and TRBJ2-2, with 7 bases aligning to TRBD1. CDR1 SEHNR and CDR2 FQNEAQ come from the germline V gene (reference sequence). CDR3 size: 15 residues. The junction had 7 bases not matched to a gene; V was cut back by 4 bases and J by 5 bases. The CDR3 region is CASSSRQGITGELFF. The CDR3 nucleotides read TGTGCCAGCAGCTCAAGACAGGGAATAACCGGGGAGCTGTTTTTT.

This chain joins TRBV7-2 and TRBJ1-2; D not resolved. Germline assignment: CDR1 SGHTA and CDR2 FQGNSA. The CDR3 covers 12 residues. Trimming removed 2 bases from V and 7 bases from J, with 8 bases in between. This CDR3 is CASSLWGGGYTF. DNA for the CDR3: TGTGCCAGCAGCTTATGGGGAGGTGGCTACACCTTC.

This clone has only a few counts. The rearrangement joins TRBV2 to TRBJ1-6; D is ambiguous. This CDR3 is built from 15 residues. CDR1 is SNHLY, CDR2 FYNNEI, per germline. V was cut by 7 bases and J by 5 bases, with 15 bases left in between. CDR3 amino acids: CASMTDLANNSPLHF. Here the CDR3 DNA reads TGTGCCAGCATGACGGACCTGGCCAATAATTCACCCCTCCACTTT.

This clone was seen a single time. This sequence joins TRBV4-1 and TRBJ2-7, with D perhaps matching TRBD1 (5 bases). V lost 0 bases to trimming and J lost 5 bases, with 20 bases between them. The CDR3 sequence is 17 residues long. Per the germline V gene, CDR1 is MGHRA and CDR2 is YSYEKL. CDR3 region: CASSQDYFRGSRNEQYF. The CDR3 DNA reads TGCGCCAGCAGCCAAGATTATTTTAGGGGCAGTCGGAACGAGCAGTACTTC.

The CDR3 loop is CAWSGNRGRGEKLFF. The CDR3 DNA reads TGTGCCTGGAGTGGGAACAGGGGAAGAGGCGAAAAACTGTTTTTT. The V call is TRBV30, the J call TRBJ1-4, with 7 bases aligning to TRBD1. With V trimmed by 1 base and J by 8 bases, 10 bases remained unmatched. This CDR3 is built from 15 residues. Germline V CDR1 and CDR2: GTSNPN, SVGIG (reference sequence).

The chain carries TRBV2 and TRBJ2-1; 7 bases are a match to TRBD1. Germline trimming cut 4 bases from V and 10 bases from J; bases unmatched to any gene: 10. The germline CDR1 and CDR2 sequences are SNHLY and FYNNEI. The CDR3 runs 14 residues. The CDR3 sequence is CASSVGQGDAEQFF. CDR3 DNA sequence: TGTGCCAGCAGTGTTGGGCAGGGGGACGCCGAGCAGTTCTTC.

The chain recombines TRBV28 with TRBJ2-7; TRBD1 aligns across 7 bases. The germline V gene encodes CDR1 MDHEN and CDR2 SYDVKM. Unmatched junction bases numbered 7, after V lost 6 bases and J lost 2 bases. This CDR3 has 14 residues. Written as DNA, the CDR3 is TGTGCCAGCAGCCAGGGGACAGTCCCCTACGAGCAGTACGTC. Amino acid sequence: CASSQGTVPYEQYV.

V usage is TRBV27 and J usage is TRBJ1-1; D possibly corresponds to TRBD1 (6 bases). Trimming took off 5 bases at V and 4 bases at J, with 14 bases between the two ends. In germline, CDR1 is MNHEY, CDR2 SMNVEV (reference sequence). The CDR3 has 14 amino acids. CDR3: CASSPNTRGTEAFF. CDR3 coding DNA: TGTGCCAGCAGTCCAAACACCAGGGGCACTGAAGCTTTCTTT.

This chain uses TRBV28 with TRBJ1-5; D not resolved. The ends were cut back, 10 bases at V and 3 bases at J, with 19 bases in the middle. This CDR3 has 15 residues. The germline gives CDR1 MDHEN, CDR2 SYDVKM. In DNA, the CDR3 is TGTGCCACCTCTCCCGCCCAGAGCACCAATCAGCCCCAGCATTTT. Protein product: CATSPAQSTNQPQHF.

V and J are TRBV7-7 and TRBJ2-5, with D uncertain. V was clipped by 1 base and J by 1 base, with 7 bases between them. Germline V CDR1 and CDR2: SSHAT, FNYEAQ (reference sequence). The CDR3 totals 14 residues. The CDR3 DNA sequence: TGTGCCAGCAGCTTAGGGGGAAGCCAAGAGACCCAGTACTTC. It codes for CASSLGGSQETQYF.

This chain links TRBV19 with TRBJ1-1, with 8 bases identical to TRBD1. V lost 4 bases, J lost 6 bases, and 10 bases stayed unmatched. The CDR3 totals 15 residues. Germline loops: CDR1 LNHDA, CDR2 SQIVND (reference sequence). The DNA of the CDR3 is TGTGCCAGTAGTACACCCGACAGGGGAGACCCTGAAGCTTTCTTT. Translating it yields CASSTPDRGDPEAFF.

The chain carries TRBV18 and TRBJ1-2; 8 bases align to TRBD1. CDR1 KGHSH and CDR2 LQKENI come from the germline V gene. After removal of 6 bases from V and 3 bases from J, the junction contained 9 bases not matched to a gene. The CDR3 totals 15 residues. CDR3 region: CASSPGGREDYGYTF. CDR3 nucleotides: TGTGCCAGCTCCCCAGGGGGCAGGGAGGACTATGGCTACACCTTC.

The chain carries TRBV5-1 and TRBJ1-2, with 7 bases lining up with TRBD1. In germline, CDR1 is SGHRS, CDR2 YFSETQ. The junction had 5 bases not matched to a gene; V was cut back by 1 base and J by 5 bases. The CDR3 runs to 14 residues. Written as DNA, the CDR3 is TGCGCCAGCAGCTTGACAGGGGAGGGTTATGGCTACACCTTC. Residues: CASSLTGEGYGYTF.

CDR3 residues: CASSPEGYGYTF. The CDR3 DNA sequence: TGTGCCAGCTCCCCGGAGGGCTATGGCTACACCTTC. This chain uses TRBV6-6 with TRBJ1-2, with no clear D. The V end lost 8 bases, the J end lost 4 bases, and 11 bases lay between the germline ends. From germline, CDR1 is MNHNY and CDR2 SVGAGI (reference sequence). The CDR3 contains 12 residues.

This clone has just a few counts. The chain is built from TRBV2 and TRBJ2-2; the D gene is possibly TRBD1 (6 bases). Germline V CDR1 and CDR2: SNHLY, FYNNEI. V was pared by 4 bases and J by 5 bases, with 8 bases between. This CDR3 region has 13 residues. The CDR3 nucleotides are TGTGCCAGCAGTGCAAGGGGGACCGGGGAGCTGTTTTTT. It is translated as CASSARGTGELFF.

The DNA of the CDR3 is TGCGCCAGCCGTCCCAGAAGGGACAGGGGGCTCCCTAGCGAGCAGTACGTC. It translates to CASRPRRDRGLPSEQYV. The chain employs TRBV5-1 and TRBJ2-7; 12 bases map to TRBD1. The CDR3 sequence is 17 residues long. V dropped 7 bases and J dropped 6; count of bases not matched to a gene: 17. Germline V gene sequence: CDR1 SGHRS, CDR2 YFSETQ.